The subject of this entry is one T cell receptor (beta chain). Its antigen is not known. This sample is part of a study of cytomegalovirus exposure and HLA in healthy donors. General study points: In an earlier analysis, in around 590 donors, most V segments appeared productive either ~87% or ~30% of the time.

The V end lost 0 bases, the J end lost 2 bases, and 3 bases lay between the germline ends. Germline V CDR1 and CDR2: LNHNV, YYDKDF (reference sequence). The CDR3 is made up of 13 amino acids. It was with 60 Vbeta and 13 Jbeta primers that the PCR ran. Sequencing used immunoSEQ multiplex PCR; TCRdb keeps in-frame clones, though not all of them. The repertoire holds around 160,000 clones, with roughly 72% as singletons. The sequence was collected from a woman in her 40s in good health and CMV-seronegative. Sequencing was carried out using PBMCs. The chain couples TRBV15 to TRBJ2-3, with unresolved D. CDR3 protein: CATSRDITDTQYF. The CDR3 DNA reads TGTGCCACCAGCAGAGATATCACAGATACGCAGTATTTT.